This T cell receptor (beta chain) emerged from a study of T-cell reconstitution after alpha-beta-depleted transplantation in children. This clonotype occurred a few times. Deletions cut 0 bases from V and 0 bases from J, with 8 bases between. CDR3 size: 16 residues. Per germline, CDR1 ENHRY and CDR2 SYGVKD. The library targeted TCRbeta and was prepared with unique molecular identifiers. Via MiXCR, TCRdb re-called the PCR reads, giving one row per CDR3 protein. The sample contains a few hundred thousand distinct CDR3 sequences, just over 20% of which appear only once. The sequence was obtained from a human donor who donated a stem cell graft to a child with acute myeloid leukemia. The source was PBMCs from the stem cell graft donor, collected from the stem cell graft. This chain joins TRBV10-3 and TRBJ2-2; no reliable D call. The CDR3, as DNA: TGTGCCATCAGTGAGTCGGCTGCCCCGAACACCGGGGAGCTGTTTTTT. Its translation is CAISESAAPNTGELFF.